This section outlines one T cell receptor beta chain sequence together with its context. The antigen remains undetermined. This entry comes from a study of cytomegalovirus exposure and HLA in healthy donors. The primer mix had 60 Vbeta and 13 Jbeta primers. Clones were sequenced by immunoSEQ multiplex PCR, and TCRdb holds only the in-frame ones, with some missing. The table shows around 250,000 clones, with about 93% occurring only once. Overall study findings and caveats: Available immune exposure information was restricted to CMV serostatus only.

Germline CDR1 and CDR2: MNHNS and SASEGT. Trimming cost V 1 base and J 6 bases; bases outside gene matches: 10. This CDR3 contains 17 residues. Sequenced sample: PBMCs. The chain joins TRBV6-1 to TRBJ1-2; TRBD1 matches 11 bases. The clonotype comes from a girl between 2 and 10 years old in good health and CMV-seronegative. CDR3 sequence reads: CASSEGLAGTGGNGYTF. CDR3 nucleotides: TGTGCCAGCAGTGAAGGTCTAGCTGGGACAGGGGGAAATGGCTACACCTTC.